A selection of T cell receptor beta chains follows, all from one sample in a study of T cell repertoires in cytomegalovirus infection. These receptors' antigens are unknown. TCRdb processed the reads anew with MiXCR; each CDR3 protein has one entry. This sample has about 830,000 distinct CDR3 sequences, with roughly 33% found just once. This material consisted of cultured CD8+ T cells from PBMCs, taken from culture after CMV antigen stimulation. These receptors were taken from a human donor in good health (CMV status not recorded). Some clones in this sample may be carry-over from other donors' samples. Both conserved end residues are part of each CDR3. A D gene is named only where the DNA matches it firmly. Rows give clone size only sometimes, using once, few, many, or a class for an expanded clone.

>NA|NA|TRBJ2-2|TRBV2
CASLRGPRTGSNTGELFF
TGTGCCAGCTTACGGGGCCCCCGGACGGGGTCGAACACCGGGGAGCTGTTTTTT
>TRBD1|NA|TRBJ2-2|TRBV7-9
CASRLGTGVSGELFF
TGTGCCAGCAGACTGGGGACAGGGGTGTCCGGGGAGCTGTTTTTT
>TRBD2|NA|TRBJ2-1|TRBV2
CARGGDNEQFF
TGTGCCCGGGGGGGCGACAATGAGCAGTTCTTC
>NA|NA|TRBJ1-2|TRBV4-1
CASSQDPLGGVPYGYTF
TGCGCCAGCAGCCAAGACCCCCTAGGCGGGGTCCCCTATGGCTACACCTTC
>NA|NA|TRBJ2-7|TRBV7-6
CASSPGRGRSSYEQYF
TGTGCCAGCAGCCCCGGGCGAGGCAGGAGCTCCTACGAGCAGTACTTC
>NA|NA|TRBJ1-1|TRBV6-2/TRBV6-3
CASSEPDTEAFF
TGTGCCAGCAGCGAGCCCGACACTGAAGCTTTCTTT
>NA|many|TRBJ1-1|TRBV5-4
CASSSPGLDSMNTEAFF
TGTGCCAGCAGCTCACCCGGCTTAGACAGCATGAACACTGAAGCTTTCTTT
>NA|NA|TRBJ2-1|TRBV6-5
CASSYSPGLGNEQFF
TGTGCCAGCAGTTACTCGCCAGGGCTCGGCAATGAGCAGTTCTTC
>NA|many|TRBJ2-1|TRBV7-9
CASSLGDRGTYNEQFF
TGTGCCAGCAGCTTAGGGGACCGAGGGACCTACAATGAGCAGTTCTTC
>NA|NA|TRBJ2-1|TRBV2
CASPRRDNPYNEQFF
TGTGCCAGCCCTAGAAGGGACAACCCCTACAATGAGCAGTTCTTC
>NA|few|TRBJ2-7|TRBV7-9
CASSRWGEQYF
TGTGCCAGCAGCCGCTGGGGCGAGCAGTACTTC
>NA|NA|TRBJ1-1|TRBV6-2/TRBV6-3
CASSYMPGAVGWDTEAFF
TGTGCCAGCAGTTATATGCCCGGCGCTGTAGGGTGGGACACTGAAGCTTTCTTT
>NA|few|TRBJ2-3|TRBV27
CASSLLSRGDTDTQYF
TGTGCCAGCAGTTTACTCTCGCGGGGCGACACAGATACGCAGTATTTT
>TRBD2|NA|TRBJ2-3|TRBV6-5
CASSYSGPGGAGGTDTQYF
TGTGCCAGCAGTTACTCGGGACCCGGAGGGGCGGGGGGCACAGATACGCAGTATTTT
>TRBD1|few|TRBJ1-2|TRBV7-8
CASSPTGTDLDNNYGYTF
TGTGCCAGCAGCCCAACCGGGACAGACCTTGATAATAACTATGGCTACACCTTC
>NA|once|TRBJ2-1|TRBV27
CASSLNGWDNEQFF
TGTGCCAGCAGTTTAAACGGCTGGGACAATGAGCAGTTCTTC